The rows below give T cell receptor beta chains drawn from one sample of a study of radiotherapy plus CTLA-4 blockade in lung cancer. Using immunoSEQ multiplex PCR, the repertoire was profiled, and TCRdb retains in-frame clones only, with some absent. Of about 59,000 clones in the sample, approximately 68% are singletons; the top ten hold about 8.3%. The sample in question was peripheral blood, obtained from a patient treated with radiotherapy plus ipilimumab. These TCRs come from a human donor with non-small cell lung cancer whose response to radiotherapy plus ipilimumab could not be evaluated. Each CDR3 is given with its conserved first and last residue. A D gene is named only where the DNA matches it firmly. Not every row has a clone size; where given, it reads once, few, many or a size class.

clone size: .; V gene: TRBV14; J gene: TRBJ2-5; D gene: .; CDR3 protein: CASSLFSGRGETQYF; CDR3 DNA: TGTGCCAGCAGCCTTTTCTCCGGAAGGGGAGAGACCCAGTACTTC
clone size: .; V gene: TRBV9; J gene: TRBJ1-1; D gene: TRBD1; CDR3 protein: CASSLRQGFEAFF; CDR3 DNA: TGTGCCAGCAGCCTTCGACAGGGCTTTGAAGCTTTCTTT
clone size: .; V gene: TRBV10-2; J gene: TRBJ1-2; D gene: .; CDR3 protein: CASSESVVLYGYTF; CDR3 DNA: TGCGCCAGCAGTGAGTCGGTCGTCCTATATGGCTACACCTTC
clone size: few; V gene: TRBV28; J gene: TRBJ2-2; D gene: TRBD2; CDR3 protein: CASSLPSGGGRAGELFF; CDR3 DNA: TGTGCCAGCAGTTTGCCTAGCGGGGGGGGACGAGCCGGGGAGCTGTTTTTT
clone size: .; V gene: TRBV7-2; J gene: TRBJ1-3; D gene: .; CDR3 protein: CASSLFGEGNTIYF; CDR3 DNA: TGTGCCAGCAGCCTGTTTGGAGAAGGAAACACCATATATTTT
clone size: .; V gene: TRBV30; J gene: TRBJ2-3; D gene: .; CDR3 protein: CGGGGSSTDTQYF; CDR3 DNA: TGTGGGGGCGGGGGCTCTAGCACAGATACGCAGTATTTT
clone size: .; V gene: TRBV4-2; J gene: TRBJ2-2; D gene: .; CDR3 protein: CASSPRYENTGELFF; CDR3 DNA: TGTGCCAGCAGCCCCCGGTACGAGAACACCGGGGAGCTGTTTTTT
clone size: many; V gene: TRBV5-1; J gene: TRBJ2-7; D gene: TRBD1; CDR3 protein: CASSLRGDRGYEQYF; CDR3 DNA: TGCGCCAGCAGCTTGCGTGGGGACAGGGGTTACGAGCAGTACTTC
clone size: .; V gene: TRBV28; J gene: TRBJ1-5; D gene: .; CDR3 protein: CASSSLLLGGRDQPQHF; CDR3 DNA: TGTGCCAGCAGTTCCTTATTGCTAGGGGGTAGGGATCAGCCCCAGCATTTT
clone size: .; V gene: TRBV11-3; J gene: TRBJ2-7; D gene: TRBD1; CDR3 protein: CASSFRTGGFYEQYF; CDR3 DNA: TGTGCCAGCAGCTTCCGGACAGGGGGCTTCTACGAGCAGTACTTC
clone size: .; V gene: TRBV6-6; J gene: TRBJ1-2; D gene: TRBD1; CDR3 protein: CASSAPGQGGYGYTF; CDR3 DNA: TGTGCCAGCAGTGCACCGGGACAGGGGGGCTATGGCTACACCTTC
clone size: few; V gene: TRBV11-3; J gene: TRBJ1-2; D gene: .; CDR3 protein: CASSYDMISGYTF; CDR3 DNA: TGTGCCAGCAGTTATGACATGATCTCCGGCTACACCTTC
clone size: .; V gene: TRBV30; J gene: TRBJ2-1; D gene: TRBD2; CDR3 protein: CAWSLGLAGEEQFF; CDR3 DNA: TGTGCCTGGAGTCTCGGACTAGCGGGAGAAGAGCAGTTCTTC
clone size: .; V gene: TRBV4-1; J gene: TRBJ1-6; D gene: TRBD1; CDR3 protein: CASSRTGTVNSPLHF; CDR3 DNA: TGCGCCAGCAGCCGGACCGGGACAGTTAATTCACCCCTCCACTTT
clone size: .; V gene: TRBV9; J gene: TRBJ2-1; D gene: .; CDR3 protein: CASSPSPENEQFF; CDR3 DNA: TGTGCCAGCAGCCCGTCTCCCGAGAATGAGCAGTTCTTC
clone size: .; V gene: TRBV4-1; J gene: TRBJ2-1; D gene: TRBD2; CDR3 protein: CASSQGPPGLAEKYNEQFF; CDR3 DNA: TGCGCCAGCAGCCAAGGCCCTCCGGGACTAGCGGAGAAATACAATGAGCAGTTCTTC
clone size: .; V gene: TRBV2; J gene: TRBJ2-7; D gene: .; CDR3 protein: CASSPWGPSYEQYF; CDR3 DNA: TGTGCCAGCAGTCCCTGGGGCCCCTCCTACGAGCAGTACTTC
clone size: .; V gene: TRBV25-1; J gene: TRBJ2-5; D gene: TRBD2; CDR3 protein: CASSGAVGLAGQETQYF; CDR3 DNA: TGTGCCAGCAGTGGGGCCGTGGGACTAGCGGGCCAAGAGACCCAGTACTTC
clone size: .; V gene: TRBV28; J gene: TRBJ1-6; D gene: .; CDR3 protein: CASSLVLSSYNSPLHF; CDR3 DNA: TGTGCCAGCAGTTTAGTTCTAAGCTCCTATAATTCACCCCTCCACTTT
clone size: .; V gene: TRBV9; J gene: TRBJ2-5; D gene: .; CDR3 protein: CASSVVEGPAGTQYF; CDR3 DNA: TGTGCCAGCAGCGTAGTGGAGGGACCCGCGGGGACCCAGTACTTC
clone size: .; V gene: TRBV5-6; J gene: TRBJ2-6; D gene: .; CDR3 protein: CASSSWPSGANVLTF; CDR3 DNA: TGTGCCAGCAGCTCATGGCCCTCTGGGGCCAACGTCCTGACTTTC
clone size: .; V gene: TRBV2; J gene: TRBJ1-2; D gene: TRBD1; CDR3 protein: CASSRTGLDGYTF; CDR3 DNA: TGTGCCAGCAGTCGGACAGGGCTGGATGGCTACACCTTC
clone size: few; V gene: TRBV4-1; J gene: TRBJ1-5; D gene: .; CDR3 protein: CASSQGAAGSNQPQHF; CDR3 DNA: TGCGCCAGCAGCCAAGGGGCGGCGGGCAGCAATCAGCCCCAGCATTTT
clone size: few; V gene: TRBV18; J gene: TRBJ2-2; D gene: .; CDR3 protein: CASSPGLATGELFF; CDR3 DNA: TGTGCCAGCTCACCCGGGTTGGCCACCGGGGAGCTGTTTTTT
clone size: .; V gene: TRBV2; J gene: TRBJ2-2; D gene: .; CDR3 protein: CASSYLTSLTGELFF; CDR3 DNA: TGTGCCAGCAGTTACCTTACTAGTCTCACCGGGGAGCTGTTTTTT
clone size: .; V gene: TRBV4-3; J gene: TRBJ2-5; D gene: .; CDR3 protein: CASSLGIQETQYF; CDR3 DNA: TGCGCCAGCAGCCTCGGGATACAAGAGACCCAGTACTTC
clone size: .; V gene: TRBV9; J gene: TRBJ2-1; D gene: TRBD2; CDR3 protein: CASSVQLVAGAYNEQFF; CDR3 DNA: TGTGCCAGCAGCGTACAATTGGTAGCGGGGGCCTACAATGAGCAGTTCTTC